The 28 T cell receptor beta chains below come from one sample, sequenced in a study of blood T cells in healthy people across ages. The use of a sample-barcoded 5' primer and a J-beta primer mix characterized a second PCR of roughly 7 to 11 cycles. MiXCR, applied by TCRdb to the 5' RACE reads, yields one record per CDR3 protein. Of 550,000 to 750,000 distinct CDR3 sequences in the sample, roughly 20% were seen once. Material for sequencing was blood. The source is an older man in good health.

This clonotype was detected many times. The chain is built from TRBV29-1 and TRBJ1-1; D remains unclear. Between the trimmed V and J ends, which lost 6 bases and 2 bases, there was a span of 4 bases. In germline, CDR1 is SQVTM, CDR2 ANQGSEA. The CDR3 totals 10 residues. In nucleotides, the CDR3 is TGCAGCGTGACTAACACTGAAGCTTTCTTT. It codes for CSVTNTEAFF.

The J gene is TRBJ1-5, the V gene TRBV12-3 or TRBV12-4, with D hard to call. V lost 1 base and J 0 bases, leaving 7 bases between the germline ends. This CDR3 is 15 amino acids long. The CDR3 loop reads CASSLGPNSNQPQHF. CDR3 coding DNA: TGTGCCAGCAGTTTAGGACCCAATAGCAATCAGCCCCAGCATTTT.

Only a few counts were recorded for this clonotype. The rearrangement uses TRBV12-3 or TRBV12-4 and TRBJ2-6, with D perhaps matching TRBD2 (6 bases). V lost 6 bases to trimming and J lost 0 bases, with 12 bases between them. The CDR3 length is 16 residues. CDR3 sequence: CASSRTAGSGANVLTF. For the CDR3, the DNA is TGTGCCAGCAGCCGTACAGCGGGCTCTGGGGCCAACGTCCTGACTTTC.

This chain connects TRBV28 to TRBJ2-5; the D gene is possibly TRBD1 (5 bases). Germline V CDR1 and CDR2: MDHEN, SYDVKM. V gave up 5 bases and J gave up 6 bases, with 13 bases separating them. This CDR3 contains 13 residues. CDR3 residues: CASSVIRVQTQYF. DNA of the CDR3: TGTGCCAGCAGTGTAATCAGGGTCCAGACCCAGTACTTC.

There are a few counts of this clonotype. The chain uses TRBV10-1 and TRBJ2-1, with a weak D call TRBD1 (6 bases). Germline-derived CDR1 and CDR2 are WNHNN and SYGVQD (reference sequence). The CDR3 covers 15 residues. V lost 3 bases and J 1 base, leaving 10 bases between the germline ends. CDR3 DNA sequence: TGCGCCAGCAGTGACCAGGGGCTTTCCTACAATGAGCAGTTCTTC. This sequence encodes CASSDQGLSYNEQFF.

This clonotype has just a few counts. J is TRBJ1-2 and V is TRBV7-3; perhaps TRBD1 as D (5 bases). The CDR3 consists of 13 residues. V lost 0 bases and J 8 bases, leaving 10 bases between the germline ends. Germline V gives CDR1 SGHTA, CDR2 FQGTGA. Here the CDR3 DNA reads TGTGCCAGCAGCTTAACCAGGGATGGAGGCTACACCTTC. It encodes CASSLTRDGGYTF.

The rearrangement uses TRBV5-1 and TRBJ2-7, with 8 bases matching TRBD1. Per germline, CDR1 SGHRS and CDR2 YFSETQ. The CDR3 is 15 amino acids. Losses at the gene ends were 4 bases for V and 0 bases for J; bases not matched to a gene: 6. DNA of the CDR3: TGCGCCAGCAGCCCCAACAGGGGGAGCTCCTACGAGCAGTACTTC. Translated: CASSPNRGSSYEQYF. The complete variable domain, with remaining parts taken from reference TRBV5-1 and TRBJ2-7, reads KAGVTQTPRYLIKTRGQQVTLSCSPISGHRSVSWYQQTPGQGLQFLFEYFSETQRNKGNFPGRFSGRQFSNSRSEMNVSTLELGDSALYLCASSPNRGSSYEQYFGPGTRLTVT.

This clonotype was found many times. The rearrangement uses TRBV28 and TRBJ2-4; D is uncertain. Trimming removed 6 bases at V and 0 bases at J, with 15 bases between. The CDR3 is made up of 16 amino acids. Germline loops: CDR1 MDHEN, CDR2 SYDVKM. The CDR3, as DNA: TGTGCCAGCAGGGGCGATTCCCAAGGAGCCAAAAACATTCAGTACTTC. It translates to CASRGDSQGAKNIQYF.

This chain uses TRBV2 with TRBJ1-1; maybe TRBD1 (6 bases). This CDR3 spans 14 amino acids. Trimming cost V 7 bases and J 4 bases, with 16 bases left between them. Germline V gene data show CDR1 as SNHLY and CDR2 as FYNNEI. CDR3 sequence reads: CASKPAGVLTEAFF. The CDR3 DNA follows: TGTGCCAGCAAACCAGCAGGGGTTCTCACTGAAGCTTTCTTT.

Concerning this clonotype: The conserved closing phenylalanine or tryptophan is absent in this CDR3, likely reflecting a read error. V usage is TRBV28 and J usage is TRBJ2-7; no clear D gene. The CDR3 is 12 residues long. Per the germline V gene, CDR1 is MDHEN and CDR2 is SYDVKM. The CDR3 DNA reads as TGTGCCAGTAGTTTAACGGCCTACGAGCAGTACTCC. It yields the protein CASSLTAYEQYS.

V usage is TRBV4-1 and J usage is TRBJ2-5, with TRBD2 identical over 12 bases. Germline values: CDR1 MGHRA, CDR2 YSYEKL. The length of the CDR3 is 16 residues. The J segment lost 4 bases and the V segment lost 4 bases, leaving 7 bases of the junction unmatched. Here the CDR3 DNA reads TGCGCCAGCAGCCCTAGCGGGAGGGCCCTCGGAGAGACCCAGTACTTC. This gives the protein CASSPSGRALGETQYF.

The CDR3 here is CSGTTAGEGETQYF. The CDR3 nucleotides read TGCAGCGGAACCACAGCGGGAGAGGGAGAGACCCAGTACTTC. The rearrangement links TRBV29-1 to TRBJ2-5; 8 bases are shared with TRBD2. V lost 7 bases to trimming and J lost 4 bases; unmatched junction nucleotides: 11. Germline lookup yields CDR1 SQVTM and CDR2 ANQGSEA. There are 14 residues in the CDR3.

The chain uses TRBV29-1 and TRBJ2-3; weak D call: TRBD2 (6 bases). From germline, CDR1 is SQVTM and CDR2 ANQGSEA. This CDR3 comprises 17 residues. Between the trimmed V and J ends, which lost 2 bases and 6 bases, there was a span of 24 bases. The CDR3 loop is CSVESPGEGPTRDTQYF. In DNA form, the CDR3 reads TGCAGCGTTGAATCCCCGGGAGAAGGCCCAACAAGGGATACGCAGTATTTT.

The chain uses TRBV20-1 and TRBJ2-1; D is undetermined. The germline V gene has CDR1 DFQATT and CDR2 SNEGSKA (reference sequence). Trimming took off 4 bases at V and 0 bases at J, with 13 bases between the two ends. The CDR3 loop spans 15 amino acids. This CDR3 reads CSAIGARSSYNEQFF. Written as DNA, the CDR3 is TGCAGTGCTATTGGAGCGAGGAGCTCCTACAATGAGCAGTTCTTC.

This clonotype was counted only a few times. The chain joins TRBV2 to TRBJ2-1; 8 bases agree with TRBD2. This CDR3 region has 14 residues. V lost 6 bases to trimming and J lost 6 bases; unmatched junction nucleotides: 7. CDR1 is SNHLY and CDR2 is FYNNEI in the germline V gene. CDR3 loop: CASRRGLGGNEQFF. CDR3 in DNA: TGTGCCAGCAGGCGGGGACTAGGGGGCAATGAGCAGTTCTTC.

In this sample, this clonotype turned up a few times. V gene TRBV6-5 combines with J gene TRBJ2-5, with no clear D. TRBJ2-7 explains the end of the DNA better; the J call may be wrong. The CDR3 is 14 amino acids. CDR1 is MNHEY and CDR2 is SVGAGI in the germline V gene. The CDR3 DNA follows: TGTGCCAGCAGTTACTATCTATCCGCCTACGAGCAGTACTTC. Its translation is CASSYYLSAYEQYF.

Many counts were recorded for this clonotype. This chain connects TRBV4-2 to TRBJ2-7, with TRBD2 identical over 12 bases. With 4 bases clipped from V and 0 bases from J, the junction kept 7 bases outside the gene matches. The CDR3 sequence is 17 residues long. Germline CDR1 and CDR2: LGHNA and YNFKEQ. The CDR3 DNA sequence: TGTGCCAGCAGCCCCAGGACTAGCGGGACAAGCTCCTACGAGCAGTACTTC. Protein sequence: CASSPRTSGTSSYEQYF.

This clonotype showed up many times. The chain links TRBV4-3 to TRBJ2-5, with a weak D call TRBD2 (6 bases). The J call could be wrong; TRBJ2-1 is a better fit for the DNA end. Germline V gene sequence: CDR1 LGHNA, CDR2 YSLEER. This CDR3 is built from 13 residues. CDR3 protein: CASSPLERAEQFF. The CDR3 DNA reads TGCGCCAGCAGCCCGCTTGAGCGGGCGGAGCAGTTCTTC.

This clonotype occurred many times. V and J are TRBV20-1 and TRBJ1-4; perhaps TRBD1 as D (5 bases). Germline assignment: CDR1 DFQATT and CDR2 SNEGSKA (reference sequence). The CDR3 covers 16 residues. Trimming took 1 base from V and 8 from J, leaving 20 bases between them. CDR3 in amino acids: CSARGLAGLNSEKLFF. CDR3 coding DNA: TGCAGTGCTAGAGGATTAGCGGGACTCAATTCAGAAAAACTGTTTTTT.

This clonotype was recorded a few times. In DNA form, the CDR3 reads TGTGCCAGCAGCAAATTTGAAATGCAGCCCCAGCATTTT. Protein product: CASSKFEMQPQHF. The gene calls are TRBV21-1 and TRBJ1-5. TRBV21-1 is labeled a pseudogene. This CDR3 has 13 residues.

This clonotype has more than one count but fewer than ten. The V and J genes are TRBV12-3 or TRBV12-4 and TRBJ2-7; 8 bases line up with TRBD2. The CDR3 spans 15 residues. The V segment lost 3 bases and the J segment 4 bases; nucleotides outside the gene matches: 8. For the CDR3, the DNA is TGTGCCAGCAGTTTTGGTCGGGAGGGCCGTTACGAGCAGTACTTC. Protein: CASSFGREGRYEQYF.

This clonotype was detected a few times. The rearrangement links TRBV2 to TRBJ1-1; D gene ambiguous. The germline CDR1 and CDR2 sequences are SNHLY and FYNNEI. Trimming pared 3 bases from V and 4 bases from J, leaving 9 bases between. This CDR3 comprises 13 residues. The CDR3 DNA sequence: TGTGCCAGCAGTGAGGGCATGACCACTGAAGCTTTCTTT. It specifies CASSEGMTTEAFF.

The table lists this clonotype with a few counts. A much larger clone is a single base away; this may be a read error. CDR3 nucleotide sequence: TGCAGTGCTAGAAGGGACCCCTACAGTGAGCAGTTCTTC. Amino acids: CSARRDPYSEQFF. The rearrangement joins TRBV20-1 to TRBJ2-1; D possibly matches TRBD1 or TRBD2 (5 bases each). Germline V gene data show CDR1 as DFQATT and CDR2 as SNEGSKA (reference sequence). The CDR3 extends over 13 amino acids.

This clonotype was counted ten times or more. The chain joins TRBV10-3 to TRBJ2-2; no definite D call. The CDR3 totals 14 residues. Trimming left V 3 bases short and J 3 bases short, with 8 bases between. CDR1 and CDR2 (germline): ENHRY, SYGVKD. CDR3: CAISDSLDTGELFF. CDR3 DNA: TGTGCCATCAGTGACAGTTTAGACACCGGGGAGCTGTTTTTT.

This chain uses TRBV20-1 with TRBJ1-4, with unresolved D. The germline CDR1 and CDR2 sequences are DFQATT and SNEGSKA (reference sequence). V was clipped by 0 bases and J by 1 base, with 6 bases between them. The CDR3 contains 14 residues. CDR3 sequence reads: CSARDWKTNEKLFF. The CDR3 DNA reads TGCAGTGCTAGAGATTGGAAAACTAATGAAAAACTGTTTTTT.

This clonotype was recorded only once. The rearrangement uses TRBV5-1 and TRBJ2-7, with TRBD1 identical over 8 bases. Germline V CDR1 and CDR2: SGHRS, YFSETQ. The CDR3 consists of 15 residues. The V segment lost 0 bases and the J segment 3 bases; nucleotides outside the gene matches: 5. The CDR3 DNA reads TGCGCCAGCAGCTTGGGGGGACAGGCGGACTACGAGCAGTACTTC. Translating it yields CASSLGGQADYEQYF. The full variable domain, its missing parts supplied by reference TRBV5-1 and TRBJ2-7, is KAGVTQTPRYLIKTRGQQVTLSCSPISGHRSVSWYQQTPGQGLQFLFEYFSETQRNKGNFPGRFSGRQFSNSRSEMNVSTLELGDSALYLCASSLGGQADYEQYFGPGTRLTVT.

The chain combines TRBV24-1 with TRBJ2-7; 8 bases map to TRBD1. The CDR3 spans 15 residues. The V gene's germline CDR1 is KGHDR and CDR2 SFDVKD. The J segment lost 3 bases and the V segment lost 12 bases, leaving 15 bases of the junction unmatched. CDR3 DNA sequence: TGTGCCGCCTTGGTGGCCGGGACAGGAGACTACGAGCAGTACTTC. This encodes CAALVAGTGDYEQYF.

The V gene is TRBV29-1, the J gene TRBJ2-3; maybe TRBD2 (7 bases). Germline V lookup: CDR1 SQVTM, CDR2 ANQGSEA. The CDR3 runs 13 residues. Trimming pared 8 bases from V and 6 bases from J, leaving 18 bases between. The CDR3 bases are TGCAGCAAGGCATGGGGGGGCCCCGATACGCAGTATTTT. Translation gives CSKAWGGPDTQYF.